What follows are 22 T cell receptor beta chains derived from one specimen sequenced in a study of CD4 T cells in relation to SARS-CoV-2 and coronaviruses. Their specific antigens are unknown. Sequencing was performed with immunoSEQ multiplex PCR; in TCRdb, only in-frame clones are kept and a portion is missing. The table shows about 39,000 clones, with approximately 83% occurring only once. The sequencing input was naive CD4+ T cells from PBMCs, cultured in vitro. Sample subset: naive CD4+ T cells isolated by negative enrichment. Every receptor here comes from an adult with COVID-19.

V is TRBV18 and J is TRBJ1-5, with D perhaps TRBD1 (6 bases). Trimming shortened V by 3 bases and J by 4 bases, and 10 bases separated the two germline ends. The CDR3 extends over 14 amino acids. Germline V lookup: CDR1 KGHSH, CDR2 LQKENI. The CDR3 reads CASSPGAGNQPQHF. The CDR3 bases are TGTGCCAGCTCACCGGGGGCGGGGAATCAGCCCCAGCATTTT.

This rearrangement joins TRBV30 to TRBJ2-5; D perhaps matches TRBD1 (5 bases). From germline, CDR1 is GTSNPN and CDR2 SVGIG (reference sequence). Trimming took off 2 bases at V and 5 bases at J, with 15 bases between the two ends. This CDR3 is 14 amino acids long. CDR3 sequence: CAWSMGPQRETQYF. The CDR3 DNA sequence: TGTGCCTGGAGTATGGGGCCCCAAAGGGAGACCCAGTACTTC. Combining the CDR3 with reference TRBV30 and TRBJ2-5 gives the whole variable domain SQTIHQWPATLVQPVGSPLSLECTVEGTSNPNLYWYRQAAGRGLQLLFYSVGIGQISSEVPQNLSASRPQDRQFILSSKKLLLSDSGFYLCAWSMGPQRETQYFGPGTRLLVL.

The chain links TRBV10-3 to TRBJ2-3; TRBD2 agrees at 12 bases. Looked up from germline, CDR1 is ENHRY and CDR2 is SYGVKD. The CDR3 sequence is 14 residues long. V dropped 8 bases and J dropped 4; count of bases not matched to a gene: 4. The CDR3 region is CAIASGRAADTQYF. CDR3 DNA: TGTGCCATCGCTAGCGGGAGGGCCGCAGATACGCAGTATTTT.

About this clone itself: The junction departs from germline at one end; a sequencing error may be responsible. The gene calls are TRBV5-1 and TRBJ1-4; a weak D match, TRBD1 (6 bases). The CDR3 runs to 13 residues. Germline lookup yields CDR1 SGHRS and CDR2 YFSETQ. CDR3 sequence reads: CASSEGQNGKLFF. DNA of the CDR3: TGCGCCAGCAGCGAGGGACAAAATGGAAAACTGTTTTTT.

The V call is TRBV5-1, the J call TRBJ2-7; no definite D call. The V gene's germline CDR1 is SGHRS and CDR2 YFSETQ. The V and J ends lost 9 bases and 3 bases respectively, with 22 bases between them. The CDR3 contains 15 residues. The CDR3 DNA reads TGCGCCACTGAAGTGGGTAGCAGTTCCTTCTACGAGCAGTACTTC. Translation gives CATEVGSSSFYEQYF.

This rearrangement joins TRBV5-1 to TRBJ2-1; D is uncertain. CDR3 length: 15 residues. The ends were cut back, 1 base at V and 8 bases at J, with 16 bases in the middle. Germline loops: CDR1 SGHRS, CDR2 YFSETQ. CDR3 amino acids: CASSLTYRGRHEQFF. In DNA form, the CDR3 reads TGCGCCAGCAGCTTGACCTATCGTGGGCGTCATGAGCAGTTCTTC. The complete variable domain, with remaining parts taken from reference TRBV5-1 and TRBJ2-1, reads KAGVTQTPRYLIKTRGQQVTLSCSPISGHRSVSWYQQTPGQGLQFLFEYFSETQRNKGNFPGRFSGRQFSNSRSEMNVSTLELGDSALYLCASSLTYRGRHEQFFGPGTRLTVL.

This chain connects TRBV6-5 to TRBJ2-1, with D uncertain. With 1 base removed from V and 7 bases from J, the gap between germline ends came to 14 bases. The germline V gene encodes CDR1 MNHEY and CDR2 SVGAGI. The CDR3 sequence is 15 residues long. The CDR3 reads CASSYWLRGRNEQFF. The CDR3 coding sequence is TGTGCCAGCAGTTACTGGCTCCGAGGACGAAATGAGCAGTTCTTC.

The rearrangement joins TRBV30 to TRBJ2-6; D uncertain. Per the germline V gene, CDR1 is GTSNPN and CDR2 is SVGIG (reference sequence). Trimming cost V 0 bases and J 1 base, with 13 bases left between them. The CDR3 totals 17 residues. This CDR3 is CAWSVTRTSSGANVLTF. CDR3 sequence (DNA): TGTGCCTGGAGTGTTACACGGACGTCATCTGGGGCCAACGTCCTGACTTTC.

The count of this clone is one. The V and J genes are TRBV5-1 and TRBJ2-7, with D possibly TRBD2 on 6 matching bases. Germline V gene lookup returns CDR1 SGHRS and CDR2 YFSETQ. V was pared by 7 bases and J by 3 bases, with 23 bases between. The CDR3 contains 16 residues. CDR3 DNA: TGCGCCAGCGCAACGCGCGCCGTCACCGGGAGCTACGAGCAGTACTTC. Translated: CASATRAVTGSYEQYF.

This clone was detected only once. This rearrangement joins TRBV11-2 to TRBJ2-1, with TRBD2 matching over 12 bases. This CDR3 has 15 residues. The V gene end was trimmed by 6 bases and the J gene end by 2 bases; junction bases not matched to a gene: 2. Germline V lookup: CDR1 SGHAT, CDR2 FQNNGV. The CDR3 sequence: CASRGTSGPYNEQFF. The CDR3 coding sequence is TGTGCCAGCAGGGGGACTAGCGGGCCCTACAATGAGCAGTTCTTC.

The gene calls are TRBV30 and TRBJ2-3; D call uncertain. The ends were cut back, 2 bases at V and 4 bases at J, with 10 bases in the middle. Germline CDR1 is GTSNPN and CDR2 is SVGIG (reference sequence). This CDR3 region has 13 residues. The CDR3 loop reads CAWSPGTADTQYF. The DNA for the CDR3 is TGTGCCTGGAGTCCGGGCACCGCAGATACGCAGTATTTT. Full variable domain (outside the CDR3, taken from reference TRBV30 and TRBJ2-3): SQTIHQWPATLVQPVGSPLSLECTVEGTSNPNLYWYRQAAGRGLQLLFYSVGIGQISSEVPQNLSASRPQDRQFILSSKKLLLSDSGFYLCAWSPGTADTQYFGPGTRLTVL.

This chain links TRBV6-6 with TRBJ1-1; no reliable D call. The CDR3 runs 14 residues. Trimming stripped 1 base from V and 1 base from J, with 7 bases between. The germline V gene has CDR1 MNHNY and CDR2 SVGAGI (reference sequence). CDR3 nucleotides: TGTGCCAGCAGTTACTACCGATCGAACACTGAAGCTTTCTTT. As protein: CASSYYRSNTEAFF.

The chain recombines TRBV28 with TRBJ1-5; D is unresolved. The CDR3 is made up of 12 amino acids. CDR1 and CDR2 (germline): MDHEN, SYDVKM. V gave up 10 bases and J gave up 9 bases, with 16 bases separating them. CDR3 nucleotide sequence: TGTGCCACCATAGGAGGGATGGCGCCCCAGCATTTT. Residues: CATIGGMAPQHF.

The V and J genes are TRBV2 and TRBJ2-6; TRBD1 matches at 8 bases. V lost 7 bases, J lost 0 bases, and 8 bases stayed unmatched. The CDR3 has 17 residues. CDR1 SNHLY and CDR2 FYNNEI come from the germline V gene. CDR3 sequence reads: CASTLDRVGSGANVLTF. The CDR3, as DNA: TGTGCCAGCACTCTGGACAGGGTGGGCTCTGGGGCCAACGTCCTGACTTTC.

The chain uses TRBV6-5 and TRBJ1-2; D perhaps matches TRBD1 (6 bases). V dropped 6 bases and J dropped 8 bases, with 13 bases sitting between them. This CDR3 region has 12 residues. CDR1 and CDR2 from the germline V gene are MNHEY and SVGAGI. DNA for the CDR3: TGTGCCAGCAGGGGGGCAGAACGAGGCTACACCTTC. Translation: CASRGAERGYTF.

CDR3 sequence (DNA): TGTGCCAGCAGTTACTCGTCAGGTCAGCCCCAGCATTTT. It yields the protein CASSYSSGQPQHF. The V and J genes are TRBV6-5 and TRBJ1-5; D gene ambiguous. The CDR3 length is 13 residues. The V end was cut by 0 bases, the J end by 6 bases, with 6 bases between. In germline, CDR1 is MNHEY, CDR2 SVGAGI.

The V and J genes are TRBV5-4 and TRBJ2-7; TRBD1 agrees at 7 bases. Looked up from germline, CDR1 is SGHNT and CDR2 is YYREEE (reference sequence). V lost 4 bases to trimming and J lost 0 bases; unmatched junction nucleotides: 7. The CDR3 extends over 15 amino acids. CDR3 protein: CASSPRDRDSYEQYF. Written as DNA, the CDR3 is TGTGCCAGCAGCCCCAGAGACAGGGACTCCTACGAGCAGTACTTC.

The chain's CDR3 is CASSTGKQGARVTQYF. Here the CDR3 DNA reads TGCGCCAGCAGCACCGGAAAACAGGGGGCTCGGGTGACCCAGTACTTC. This rearrangement joins TRBV5-1 to TRBJ2-5, with 9 bases identical to TRBD1. This CDR3 comprises 16 residues. Per the germline V gene, CDR1 is SGHRS and CDR2 is YFSETQ. J lost 7 bases, V lost 4 bases, and 14 bases had no gene match.

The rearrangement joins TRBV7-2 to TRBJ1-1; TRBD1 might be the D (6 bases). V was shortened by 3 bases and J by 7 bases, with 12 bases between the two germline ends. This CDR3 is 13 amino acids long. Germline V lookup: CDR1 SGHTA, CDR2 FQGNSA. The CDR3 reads CASSFSGGFEAFF. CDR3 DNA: TGTGCCAGCAGCTTTAGTGGGGGCTTTGAAGCTTTCTTT.

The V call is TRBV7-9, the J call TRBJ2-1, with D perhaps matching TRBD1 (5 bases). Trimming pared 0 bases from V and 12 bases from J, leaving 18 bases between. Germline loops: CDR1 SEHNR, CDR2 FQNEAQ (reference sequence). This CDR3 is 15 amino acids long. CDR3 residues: CASSLAGTGPDSQFF. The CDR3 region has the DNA TGTGCCAGCAGCTTAGCGGGCACAGGCCCTGATTCGCAGTTCTTC.

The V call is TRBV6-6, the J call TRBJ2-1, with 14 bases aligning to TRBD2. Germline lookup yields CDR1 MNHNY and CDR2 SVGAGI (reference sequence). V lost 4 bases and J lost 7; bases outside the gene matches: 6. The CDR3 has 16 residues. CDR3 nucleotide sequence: TGTGCCAGCAGTTTTGCGGGACTAGCGGGAGTGAATGAGCAGTTCTTC. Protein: CASSFAGLAGVNEQFF.

The CDR3 reads CASSRRSWGSYNEQFF. CDR3 sequence (DNA): TGCGCCAGCAGCCGCCGTTCGTGGGGCTCCTACAATGAGCAGTTCTTC. The V and J genes are TRBV5-1 and TRBJ2-1; no clear D. Trimming removed 4 bases at V and 0 bases at J, with 14 bases between. CDR1 and CDR2 (germline): SGHRS, YFSETQ. CDR3 length equals 16 residues.